The clone carrying this T cell receptor (beta chain) was recorded a few times. Its antigen is undetermined. These data originate in a study of cytomegalovirus exposure and HLA in healthy donors. Study outcomes and limitations: Available immune exposure information covered CMV serostatus only. Investigators reported 150 to 200 TCR beta chains as tied to cytomegalovirus.

PCR employed 60 Vbeta and 13 Jbeta primers. Measured with immunoSEQ multiplex PCR; TCRdb has only the in-frame clones, and not every one. The sample lists some 80,000 clones, around 78% occurring once. The source material was PBMCs. This TCR was sampled from a man aged 40-50 years in good health and CMV-seronegative.

CDR3 region: CASSPSLGVSYEQYF. DNA of the CDR3: TGTGCCAGCAGCCCAAGCCTAGGGGTGAGCTACGAGCAGTACTTC. The chain links TRBV28 to TRBJ2-7; D perhaps matches TRBD1 (5 bases). The ends were cut back, 6 bases at V and 3 bases at J, with 18 bases in the middle. Looked up from germline, CDR1 is MDHEN and CDR2 is SYDVKM. The length of the CDR3 is 15 residues.